This T cell receptor beta chain was profiled in a study of shared clonotypes between healthy human individuals. The germline gives CDR1 MRHNA, CDR2 SNTAGT. The CDR3 loop spans 14 amino acids. V was cut by 2 bases and J by 5 bases, with 9 bases left in between. Study results and limitations: Estimated clonotype richness was generally higher in naive than memory subsets. Sequencing depth was expected to affect clonotype sharing among donors. The diversity represented, both genetic and in exposure history, was limited by few donors. Generation of non-shared clonotypes was less probable than generation of clonotypes shared by all four donors.

Some clones are missing from TCRdb's copy, which holds only in-frame ones; the method was immunoSEQ multiplex PCR. Among nearly 2 million clones, about 95% were seen once, and the ten largest hold 1% to 1.5%. CD45RO-negative, CCR7-positively selected cells formed the naive CD8 fraction, excluding terminally differentiated effector memory CD45RA+ cells. In regard to this clone: What it recognizes is unknown.

V gene TRBV6-4 combines with J gene TRBJ2-2; D gene uncertain. This receptor was obtained from a young man in good health. Sequenced input: naive CD8+ T cells sorted from blood. The CDR3 nucleotides are TGTGCCAGCAGTGACCCGGGTGGGACCGGGGAGCTGTTTTTT. It codes for CASSDPGGTGELFF.